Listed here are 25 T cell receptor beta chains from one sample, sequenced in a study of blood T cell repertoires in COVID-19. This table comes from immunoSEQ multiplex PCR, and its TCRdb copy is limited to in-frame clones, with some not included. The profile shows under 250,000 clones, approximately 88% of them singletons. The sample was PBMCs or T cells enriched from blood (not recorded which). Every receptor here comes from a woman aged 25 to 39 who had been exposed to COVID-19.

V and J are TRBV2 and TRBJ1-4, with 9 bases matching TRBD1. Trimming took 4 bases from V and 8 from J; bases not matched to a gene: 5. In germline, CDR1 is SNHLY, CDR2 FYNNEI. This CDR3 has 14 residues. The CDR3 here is CASSVGQGREKLFF. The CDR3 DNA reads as TGTGCCAGCAGTGTGGGACAGGGCCGAGAAAAACTGTTTTTT.

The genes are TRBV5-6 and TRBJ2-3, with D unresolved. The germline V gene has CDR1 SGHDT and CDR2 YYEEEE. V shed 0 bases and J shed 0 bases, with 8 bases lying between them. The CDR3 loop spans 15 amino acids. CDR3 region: CASSLVSSSTDTQYF. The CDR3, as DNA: TGTGCCAGCAGCTTGGTCTCCTCTAGCACAGATACGCAGTATTTT.

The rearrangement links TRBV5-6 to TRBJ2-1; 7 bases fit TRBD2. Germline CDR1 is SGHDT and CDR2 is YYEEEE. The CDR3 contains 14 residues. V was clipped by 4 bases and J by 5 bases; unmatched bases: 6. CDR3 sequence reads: CASSNRDYNNEQFF. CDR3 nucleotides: TGTGCCAGCAGCAACCGGGACTACAACAATGAGCAGTTCTTC.

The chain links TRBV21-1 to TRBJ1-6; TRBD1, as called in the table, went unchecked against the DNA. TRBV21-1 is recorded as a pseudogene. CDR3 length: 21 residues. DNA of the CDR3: TGTGCCAGCAGCAAATTAGAGAGTTGCGGGACAGGGGATGTCTTGAATTCACCCCTCCACTTT. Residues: CASSKLESCGTGDVLNSPLHF.

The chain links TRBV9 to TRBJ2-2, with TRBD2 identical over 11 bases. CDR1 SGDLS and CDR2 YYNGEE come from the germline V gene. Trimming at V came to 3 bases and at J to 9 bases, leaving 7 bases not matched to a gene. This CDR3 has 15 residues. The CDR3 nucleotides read TGTGCCAGCAGCGGAAGACTAGCGGGAACGAGGGAGCTGTTTTTT. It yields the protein CASSGRLAGTRELFF.

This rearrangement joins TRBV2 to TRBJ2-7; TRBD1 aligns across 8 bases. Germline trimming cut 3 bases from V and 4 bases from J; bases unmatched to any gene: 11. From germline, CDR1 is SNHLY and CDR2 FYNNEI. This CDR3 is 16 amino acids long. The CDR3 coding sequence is TGTGCCAGCAGTGATGTAGGACAGGGCGGAGGGTACGAGCAGTACTTC. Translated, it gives CASSDVGQGGGYEQYF.

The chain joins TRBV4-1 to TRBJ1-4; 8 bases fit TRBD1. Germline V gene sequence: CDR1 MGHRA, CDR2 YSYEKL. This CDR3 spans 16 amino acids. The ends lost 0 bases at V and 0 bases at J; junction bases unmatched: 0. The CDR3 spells CASSQETGATNEKLFF. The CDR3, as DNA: TGCGCCAGCAGCCAAGAGACAGGGGCAACTAATGAAAAACTGTTTTTT.

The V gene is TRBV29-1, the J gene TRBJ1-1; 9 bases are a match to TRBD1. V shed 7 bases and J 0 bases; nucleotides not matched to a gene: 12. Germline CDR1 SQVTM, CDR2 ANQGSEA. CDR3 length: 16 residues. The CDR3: CSGGQGQGVMNTEAFF. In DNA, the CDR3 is TGCAGCGGTGGTCAGGGACAGGGAGTAATGAACACTGAAGCTTTCTTT. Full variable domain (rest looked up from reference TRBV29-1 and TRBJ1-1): SAVISQKPSRDICQRGTSLTIQCQVDSQVTMMFWYRQQPGQSLTLIATANQGSEATYESGFVIDKFPISRPNLTFSTLTVSNMSPEDSSIYLCSGGQGQGVMNTEAFFGQGTRLTVV.

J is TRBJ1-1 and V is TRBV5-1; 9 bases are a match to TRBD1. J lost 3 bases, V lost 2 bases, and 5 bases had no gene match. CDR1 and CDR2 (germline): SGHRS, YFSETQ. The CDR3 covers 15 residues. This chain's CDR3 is CASSFGDRVYTEAFF. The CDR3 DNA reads TGCGCCAGCAGCTTTGGGGACAGGGTGTACACTGAAGCTTTCTTT.

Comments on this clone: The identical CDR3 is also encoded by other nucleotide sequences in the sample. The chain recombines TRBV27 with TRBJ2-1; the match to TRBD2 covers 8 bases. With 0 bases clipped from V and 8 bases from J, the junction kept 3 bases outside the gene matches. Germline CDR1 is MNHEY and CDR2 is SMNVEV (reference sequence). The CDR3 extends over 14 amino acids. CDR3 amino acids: CASSLSLAGDEQFF. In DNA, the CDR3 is TGTGCCAGCAGTTTATCGCTAGCGGGTGATGAGCAGTTCTTC.

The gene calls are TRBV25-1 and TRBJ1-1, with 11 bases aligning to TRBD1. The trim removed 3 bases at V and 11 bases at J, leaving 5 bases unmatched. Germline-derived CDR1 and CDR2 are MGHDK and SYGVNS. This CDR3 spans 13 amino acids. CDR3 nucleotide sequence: TGTGCCAGCAGTGAGTTGGGACAGGGGGAGGCTTTCTTT. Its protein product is CASSELGQGEAFF.

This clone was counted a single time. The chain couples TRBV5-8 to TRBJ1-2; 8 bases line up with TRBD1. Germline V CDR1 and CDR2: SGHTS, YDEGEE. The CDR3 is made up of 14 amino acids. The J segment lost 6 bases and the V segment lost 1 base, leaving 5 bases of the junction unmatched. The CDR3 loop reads CASSLPGGLNGYTF. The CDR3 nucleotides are TGTGCCAGCAGCTTGCCAGGGGGCTTGAATGGCTACACCTTC.

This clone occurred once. The CDR3 reads CASSAEVKPTSGRAYDKYF. CDR3 bases: TGCGCCAGCAGCGCGGAAGTAAAACCGACTAGCGGGAGGGCCTACGACAAGTATTTT. This rearrangement joins TRBV5-1 to TRBJ2-3, with 14 bases fitting TRBD2. Losses at the gene ends were 4 bases for V and 13 bases for J; bases not matched to a gene: 23. Germline CDR1 SGHRS, CDR2 YFSETQ. The CDR3 runs to 19 residues.

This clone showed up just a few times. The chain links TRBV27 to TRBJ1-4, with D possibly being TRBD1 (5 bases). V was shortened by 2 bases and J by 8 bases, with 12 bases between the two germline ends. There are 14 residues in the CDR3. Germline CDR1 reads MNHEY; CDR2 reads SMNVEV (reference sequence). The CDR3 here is CASSLVGAREKLFF. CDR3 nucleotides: TGTGCCAGCAGTTTAGTAGGGGCCCGCGAAAAACTGTTTTTT.

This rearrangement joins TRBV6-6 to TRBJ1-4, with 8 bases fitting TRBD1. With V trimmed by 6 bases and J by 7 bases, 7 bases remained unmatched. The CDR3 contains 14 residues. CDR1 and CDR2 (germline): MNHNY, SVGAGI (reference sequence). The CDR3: CASSHRGGREKLFF. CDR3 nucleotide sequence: TGTGCCAGCAGCCACAGGGGGGGACGTGAAAAACTGTTTTTT.

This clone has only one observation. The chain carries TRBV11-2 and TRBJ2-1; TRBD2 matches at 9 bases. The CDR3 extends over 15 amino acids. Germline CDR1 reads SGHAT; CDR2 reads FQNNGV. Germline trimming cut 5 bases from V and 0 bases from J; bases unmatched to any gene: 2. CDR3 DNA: TGTGCCAGCAGCATTAGCGGGAGCTCCTACAATGAGCAGTTCTTC. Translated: CASSISGSSYNEQFF.

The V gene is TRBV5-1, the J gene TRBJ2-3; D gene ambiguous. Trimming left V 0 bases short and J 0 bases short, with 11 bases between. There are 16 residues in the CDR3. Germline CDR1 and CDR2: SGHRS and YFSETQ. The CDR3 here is CASSLARQLSTDTQYF. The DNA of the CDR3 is TGCGCCAGCAGCTTGGCCAGGCAACTTAGCACAGATACGCAGTATTTT.

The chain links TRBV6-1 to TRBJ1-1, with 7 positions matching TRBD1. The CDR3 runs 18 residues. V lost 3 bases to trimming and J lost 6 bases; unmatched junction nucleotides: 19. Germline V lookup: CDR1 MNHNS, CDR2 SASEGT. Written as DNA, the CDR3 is TGTGCCAGCAGTGAGTTCTTGCTTCGGCAGGGGGGATCGGCTGAAGCTTTCTTT. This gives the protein CASSEFLLRQGGSAEAFF.

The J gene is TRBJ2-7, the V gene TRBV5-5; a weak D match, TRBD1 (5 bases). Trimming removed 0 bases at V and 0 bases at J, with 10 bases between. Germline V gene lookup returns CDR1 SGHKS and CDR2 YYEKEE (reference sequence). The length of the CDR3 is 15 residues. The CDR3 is CASSLVGASSYEQYF. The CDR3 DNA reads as TGTGCCAGCAGCTTGGTAGGGGCCTCCTCCTACGAGCAGTACTTC.

This CDR3 reads CASSLGRWEKLFF. CDR3 nucleotide sequence: TGCGCCAGCAGCTTGGGCAGATGGGAAAAACTGTTTTTT. This chain uses TRBV5-1 with TRBJ1-4, with D uncertain. The germline gives CDR1 SGHRS, CDR2 YFSETQ. The V gene lost 0 bases and the J gene lost 8 bases, with 8 bases spanning the gap. The CDR3 is made up of 13 amino acids.

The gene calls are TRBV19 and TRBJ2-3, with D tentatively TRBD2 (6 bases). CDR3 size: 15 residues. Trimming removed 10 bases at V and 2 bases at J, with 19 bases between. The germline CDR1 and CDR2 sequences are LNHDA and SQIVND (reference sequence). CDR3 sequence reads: CATSGPSGLTDTQYF. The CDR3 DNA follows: TGTGCCACCTCAGGCCCCAGCGGGCTCACAGATACGCAGTATTTT.

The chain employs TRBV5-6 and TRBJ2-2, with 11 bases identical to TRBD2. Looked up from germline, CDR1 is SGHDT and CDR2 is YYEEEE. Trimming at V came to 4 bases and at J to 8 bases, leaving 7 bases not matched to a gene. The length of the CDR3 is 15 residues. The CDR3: CASSLAGGFSGELFF. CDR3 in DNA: TGTGCCAGCAGCCTAGCGGGAGGTTTCTCGGGGGAGCTGTTTTTT.

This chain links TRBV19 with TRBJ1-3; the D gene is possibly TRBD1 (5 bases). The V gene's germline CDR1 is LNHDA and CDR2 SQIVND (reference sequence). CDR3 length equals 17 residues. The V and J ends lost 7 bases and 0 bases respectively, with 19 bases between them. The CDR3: CASTTLSGLNSGNTIYF. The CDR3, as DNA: TGTGCCAGTACTACACTCTCGGGACTGAACTCTGGAAACACCATATATTTT.

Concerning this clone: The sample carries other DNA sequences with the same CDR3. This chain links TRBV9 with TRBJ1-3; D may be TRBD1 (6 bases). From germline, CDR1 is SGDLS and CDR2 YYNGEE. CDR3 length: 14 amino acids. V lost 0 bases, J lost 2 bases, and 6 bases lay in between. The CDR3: CASSVAGAGNTIYF. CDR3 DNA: TGTGCCAGCAGCGTAGCAGGGGCTGGAAACACCATATATTTT.

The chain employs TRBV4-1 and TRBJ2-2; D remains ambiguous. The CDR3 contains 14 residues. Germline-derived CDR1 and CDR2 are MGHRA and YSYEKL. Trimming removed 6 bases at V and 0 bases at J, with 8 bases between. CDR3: CASRTVTNTGELFF. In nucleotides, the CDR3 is TGCGCCAGCAGGACTGTCACGAACACCGGGGAGCTGTTTTTT.